Shown below are 17 T cell receptor beta chains from a single sample sequenced in a study of T cells in Graves' hyperthyroidism and ophthalmopathy. Regions amplified from RNA transcripts were the TCR beta CDR3 regions. Primed by the HTBI set, a first-round RT-PCR was run on the TCR CDR3. MiXCR, run by TCRdb on the multiplex PCR reads, gives a single entry per CDR3 protein. The top ten hold 25% to 30% of the sample, which has fewer than 450,000 distinct CDR3 sequences, over 12% seen once. Material for sequencing was blood. The receptor source for this set is a man aged 45-65 years with Graves' ophthalmopathy.

The rearrangement uses TRBV15 and TRBJ2-7; a weak D match, TRBD1 (5 bases). TRBJ2-1 explains the end of the DNA better; the J call may be wrong. The CDR3 is 16 residues long. The V gene's germline CDR1 is LNHNV and CDR2 YYDKDF (reference sequence). CDR3 sequence reads: CATSRDWGRSAYEQFF. Here the CDR3 DNA reads TGTGCCACCAGCAGAGACTGGGGCAGGAGTGCCTACGAGCAGTTCTTC.

This clonotype was seen a handful of times. Since a much larger clone is just one base distant, this may be a read error. The J gene is TRBJ2-1, the V gene TRBV12-3 or TRBV12-4, with 13 bases aligning to TRBD2. The CDR3 sequence is 15 residues long. J gave up 11 bases and V 6 bases, and 10 bases lay outside the gene matches. The CDR3 is CASRLGLAGEYKQFF. CDR3 sequence (DNA): TGTGCCAGCAGACTAGGACTAGCGGGAGAGTATAAGCAGTTCTTC.

This CDR3 reads CASSPRVQGSYEQYF. Here the CDR3 DNA reads TGTGCCAGCTCCCCCCGAGTACAGGGCTCCTACGAGCAGTACTTC. This chain links TRBV18 with TRBJ2-7; a weak D match, TRBD1 (6 bases). There are 15 residues in the CDR3. Germline CDR1 is KGHSH and CDR2 is LQKENI. The V end lost 6 bases, the J end lost 0 bases, and 15 bases lay between the germline ends.

At least ten counts were recorded for this clonotype. This chain uses TRBV5-1 with TRBJ1-2; no reliable D call. This CDR3 is 14 amino acids long. V shed 0 bases and J shed 3 bases, with 9 bases lying between them. Germline assignment: CDR1 SGHRS and CDR2 YFSETQ. CDR3 protein: CASSLEGGYYGYTF. The DNA of the CDR3 is TGCGCCAGCAGCTTGGAGGGAGGATACTATGGCTACACCTTC.

V usage is TRBV29-1 and J usage is TRBJ2-7; 8 bases agree with TRBD1. CDR3 length: 14 amino acids. J gave up 0 bases and V 7 bases, and 8 bases lay outside the gene matches. The germline V gene has CDR1 SQVTM and CDR2 ANQGSEA. CDR3 sequence reads: CSARTGSISYEQYF. CDR3 in DNA: TGCAGCGCCAGGACAGGGTCCATCTCCTACGAGCAGTACTTC.

The rearrangement links TRBV14 to TRBJ1-2, with D possibly being TRBD1 (6 bases). This CDR3 has 14 residues. The V end lost 1 base, the J end lost 8 bases, and 14 bases lay between the germline ends. Germline-derived CDR1 and CDR2 are SGHDN and FVKESK. CDR3 sequence (DNA): TGTGCCAGCAGCCAAGGCAGGACAGCTAGAGGCTACACCTTC. Translating it yields CASSQGRTARGYTF.

This clonotype was recorded many times. The V and J genes are TRBV6-5 and TRBJ2-1; weak D call: TRBD1 (7 bases). Between the trimmed V and J ends, which lost 0 bases and 0 bases, there was a span of 24 bases. The CDR3 runs 21 residues. Germline V gene sequence: CDR1 MNHEY, CDR2 SVGAGI. This chain's CDR3 is CASSYSRRSRGVGSSYNEQFF. DNA of the CDR3: TGTGCCAGCAGTTACTCCCGACGTAGCAGGGGGGTCGGTAGCTCCTACAATGAGCAGTTCTTC.

This clonotype has at least ten counts. The J gene is TRBJ1-1, the V gene TRBV7-9; 7 bases match TRBD1. J was trimmed by 1 base and V by 0 bases; bases with no gene match: 2. Germline V gives CDR1 SEHNR, CDR2 FQNEAQ (reference sequence). The CDR3 covers 15 residues. The CDR3 region has the DNA TGTGCCAGCAGCTTAGCAGGACAGGAGAACACTGAAGCTTTCTTT. Encoded protein: CASSLAGQENTEAFF.

A single count supports this clonotype. This chain joins TRBV6-5 and TRBJ2-2, with TRBD1 identical over 10 bases. In germline, CDR1 is MNHEY, CDR2 SVGAGI. There are 17 residues in the CDR3. Trimming at V came to 6 bases and at J to 7 bases, leaving 14 bases not matched to a gene. The CDR3 sequence: CASSYQLRDRGHGELFF. The CDR3 DNA sequence: TGTGCCAGCAGCTATCAACTACGGGACAGGGGACACGGGGAGCTGTTTTTT.

This clonotype was seen many times. The V call is TRBV12-3 or TRBV12-4, the J call TRBJ2-7; D possibly uses TRBD1 or TRBD2 (5 bases each). The CDR3 has 15 amino acids. Trimming removed 7 bases at V and 0 bases at J, with 16 bases between. The CDR3 region is CASTSEGWGSYEQYF. CDR3 nucleotides: TGTGCCAGCACCTCCGAGGGGTGGGGCTCCTACGAGCAGTACTTC.

This clonotype was seen repeatedly, ten times or more. The chain employs TRBV6-1 and TRBJ2-5, with 8 bases matching TRBD2. After removal of 0 bases from V and 5 bases from J, the junction contained 5 bases not matched to a gene. CDR3 length: 15 amino acids. CDR1 is MNHNS and CDR2 is SASEGT in the germline V gene. CDR3 sequence: CASSEARTGGETQYF. The CDR3, as DNA: TGTGCCAGCAGTGAAGCCCGGACGGGGGGGGAGACCCAGTACTTC.

The chain uses TRBV7-3 and TRBJ2-5; 7 nucleotides agree with TRBD1. The CDR3 totals 15 residues. The V and J ends lost 0 bases and 2 bases, in that order; junction bases with no gene match: 3. Germline V gene data show CDR1 as SGHTA and CDR2 as FQGTGA. CDR3 coding DNA: TGTGCCAGCAGCTTAACCGGGACAGCACAAGAGACCCAGTACTTC. As protein: CASSLTGTAQETQYF.

This clonotype was seen many times. The J gene is TRBJ2-2, the V gene TRBV10-3; no clear D gene. CDR3 length: 17 amino acids. Between the trimmed V and J ends, which lost 0 bases and 0 bases, there was a span of 11 bases. Germline V lookup: CDR1 ENHRY, CDR2 SYGVKD. CDR3 amino acids: CAISESILISNTGELFF. DNA for the CDR3: TGTGCCATCAGTGAGTCGATTCTGATTTCGAACACCGGGGAGCTGTTTTTT.

This clonotype was seen many times. The chain has TRBV27 and TRBJ2-1; D might be TRBD1 or TRBD2, each matching 5 bases. CDR1 and CDR2 (germline): MNHEY, SMNVEV (reference sequence). The CDR3 spans 16 residues. V gave up 4 bases and J gave up 4 bases, with 17 bases separating them. The CDR3 DNA follows: TGTGCCAGCAGTTCCCTTCCTCGGGACCTATACAATGAGCAGTTCTTC. Translating gives CASSSLPRDLYNEQFF.

Only a few counts were recorded for this clonotype. This chain links TRBV7-2 with TRBJ2-1, with D perhaps TRBD2 (6 bases). Germline V lookup: CDR1 SGHTA, CDR2 FQGNSA. This CDR3 is 15 amino acids long. Trimming removed 5 bases from V and 8 bases from J, with 19 bases in between. CDR3 sequence: CASSPEMTRFHEQFF. CDR3 in DNA: TGTGCCAGCAGCCCGGAGATGACTAGGTTCCATGAGCAGTTCTTC.

This clonotype appeared many times. This chain links TRBV14 with TRBJ2-7; D gene unclear. From germline, CDR1 is SGHDN and CDR2 FVKESK. The CDR3 sequence is 13 residues long. Trimming pared 4 bases from V and 2 bases from J, leaving 9 bases between. For the CDR3, the DNA is TGTGCCAGCAGCCCACAGCCTACCTACGAGCAGTACTTC. This encodes CASSPQPTYEQYF.

This clonotype was counted between two and nine times. The rearrangement links TRBV5-1 to TRBJ2-1; 8 bases line up with TRBD1. This CDR3 region has 12 residues. Germline lookup yields CDR1 SGHRS and CDR2 YFSETQ. V lost 4 bases, J lost 12 bases, and 6 bases stayed unmatched. CDR3 protein: CASSPDREVQFF. DNA for the CDR3: TGCGCCAGCAGCCCGGACAGGGAGGTGCAGTTCTTC.